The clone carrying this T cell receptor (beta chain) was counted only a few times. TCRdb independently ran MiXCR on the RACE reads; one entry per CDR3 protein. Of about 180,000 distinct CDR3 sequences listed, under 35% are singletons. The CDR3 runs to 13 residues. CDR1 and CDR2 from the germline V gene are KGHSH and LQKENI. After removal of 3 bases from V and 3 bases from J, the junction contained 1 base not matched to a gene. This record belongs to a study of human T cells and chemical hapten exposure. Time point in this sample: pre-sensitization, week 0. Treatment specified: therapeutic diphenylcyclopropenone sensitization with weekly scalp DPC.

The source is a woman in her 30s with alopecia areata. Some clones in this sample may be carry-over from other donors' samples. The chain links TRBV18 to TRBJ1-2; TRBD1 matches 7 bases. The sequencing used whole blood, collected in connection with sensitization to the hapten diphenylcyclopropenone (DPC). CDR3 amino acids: CASSPDRYYGYTF. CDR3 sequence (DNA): TGTGCCAGCTCACCGGACAGGTACTATGGCTACACCTTC.